This is a list of T cell receptor beta chains from one sample in a study of cytomegalovirus exposure and HLA in healthy donors. Libraries were prepared by immunoSEQ multiplex PCR; TCRdb keeps only in-frame clonotypes and omits some of them. The sample's table shows 91,000 or so clones. The specimen sequenced was PBMCs. These receptors all come from a woman aged 30 to 39 in good health and CMV-seronegative. CDR3s include the opening cysteine and the closing phenylalanine or tryptophan. The D gene is left open where the match is weak.

>NA|TRBV7-3|TRBJ1-1
TGTGCCAGCAGCCATTCACCAGGATTGAACACTGAAGCTTTCTTT
CASSHSPGLNTEAFF
>NA|TRBV9|TRBJ1-2
TGTGCCAGCAGCCTCCACGAGGGCTACACCTTC
CASSLHEGYTF
>NA|TRBV18|TRBJ1-2
TGTGCCAGCTCACCCTCGGCGGAAGACTATGGCTACACCTTC
CASSPSAEDYGYTF
>TRBD1|TRBV7-9|TRBJ1-5
TGTGCCAGCAGCCTGGGACAGGACGGATATAGCAATCAGCCCCAGCATTTT
CASSLGQDGYSNQPQHF
>NA|TRBV4-1|TRBJ1-2
TGCGCCAGCAGCCAGCACCTCAGGGATCTGGGGGGCTACACCTTC
CASSQHLRDLGGYTF
>TRBD2|TRBV7-8|TRBJ2-7
TGTGCCAGCAGCTTAGGGGAGGGTGAGCAGTACTTC
CASSLGEGEQYF
>TRBD1|TRBV4-2|TRBJ1-1
TGTGCCAGCAGCCAACCCGGACAGGGCTTCGGAGCTTTCTTT
CASSQPGQGFGAFF
>NA|TRBV19|TRBJ2-7
TGTGCCAGTAGTAACATTCTAGACGAGCAGTACTTC
CASSNILDEQYF
>NA|TRBV6-1|TRBJ1-2
TGTGCCAGCAGTGGCGGCTATGGCTACACCTTC
CASSGGYGYTF
>TRBD1|TRBV5-8|TRBJ2-2
TGTGCCAGTACCCCCGGGACAGCGAACACCGGGGAGCTGTTTTTT
CASTPGTANTGELFF
>NA|TRBV28|TRBJ2-4
TGTGCCAGCAGGGGAGTAGCCAAAAACATTCAGTACTTC
CASRGVAKNIQYF
>TRBD1|TRBV5-1|TRBJ2-7
TGCGCCAGCAGAAAGCAGGGGGTAGACGAGCAGTACTTC
CASRKQGVDEQYF
>NA|TRBV28|TRBJ1-5
TGTGCCAGCAGTTTAACGTCCTGGTCGGGCAATCAGCCCCAGCATTTT
CASSLTSWSGNQPQHF
>TRBD1|TRBV7-2|TRBJ2-7
TGTGCCAGCAGCCAGACAGGGGGCTACTACGAGCAGTACTTC
CASSQTGGYYEQYF
>TRBD2|TRBV27|TRBJ2-4
TGTGCCAGCAGTAAAAGGGGACTAGCGGGAGGACCGAAAAACATTCAGTACTTC
CASSKRGLAGGPKNIQYF
>NA|TRBV7-2|TRBJ1-5
TGTGCCAGCAGCTTTATCGGTCTAGGGGATCAGCCCCAGCATTTT
CASSFIGLGDQPQHF
>NA|TRBV7-3|TRBJ2-2
TGTGCCAGCAGCCTAGGGACATCTAACACCGGGGAGCTGTTTTTT
CASSLGTSNTGELFF
>TRBD2|TRBV4-2|TRBJ2-7
TGTGCCAGCAGCCCGGGAGGCGAGCAGTACTTC
CASSPGGEQYF
>NA|TRBV4-1|TRBJ1-5
TGCGCCAGCAGCCCCCAGGGATATGGCAATCAGCCCCAGCATTTT
CASSPQGYGNQPQHF
>TRBD2|TRBV7-9|TRBJ2-1
TGTGCCAGCAGCTGGGAGGGGACGAATAAGTTCTTC
CASSWEGTNKFF
>NA|TRBV2|TRBJ2-3
TGTGCCAGCATTCGGGCGGGGAGAGGGGCAGATACGCAGTATTTT
CASIRAGRGADTQYF
>TRBD2|TRBV28|TRBJ2-7
TGTGCCAGCAGTTTGTTCCGGGAGGGGCGCGAGCAGTACTTC
CASSLFREGREQYF
>NA|TRBV9|TRBJ1-2
TGTGCCAGCAGCGTAGGGGCCGTAGACTATGGCTACACCTTC
CASSVGAVDYGYTF
>TRBD1|TRBV7-2|TRBJ1-2
TGTGCCAGCAGCTTAATTGGACAGGGGGCGCTTGGCTACACCTTC
CASSLIGQGALGYTF
>NA|TRBV1|TRBJ2-6
TGCACCAGCAGCCAAGAGACTGCCACCTCTGGGGCCAACGTCCTGACTTTC
CTSSQETATSGANVLTF
>TRBD1|TRBV5-5|TRBJ2-7
TGTGCCAGCATGGTGGACAGGGAGAAGTACTTC
CASMVDREKYF
>TRBD2|TRBV12-5|TRBJ2-7
TGTGCTAGTGGTTCCTTGCGGGAGGGGGCTTGGGAGCAGTACTTC
CASGSLREGAWEQYF
>NA|TRBV7-3|TRBJ2-5
TGTGCCAGCAGCACTACAGGGTCGGAGACCCAGTACTTC
CASSTTGSETQYF
>NA|TRBV9|TRBJ2-1
TGTGCCAGCAGCCCCAGACTAGTCTCCTACAATGAGCAGTTCTTC
CASSPRLVSYNEQFF
>NA|TRBV5-6|TRBJ2-5
TGTGCCAGCAGTCACCGGGCAGGGGAGACCCAGTACTTC
CASSHRAGETQYF
>NA|TRBV27|TRBJ2-3
TGTGCCAGCAGTTTGGCAGGCGCGGATACGCAGTATTTT
CASSLAGADTQYF
>NA|TRBV21-1|TRBJ2-3
TGTGCCAGCAGCAAAAAGGTTGCGGGGTACACAGATACGCAGTATTTT
CASSKKVAGYTDTQYF
>NA|TRBV29-1|TRBJ2-7
TGCAGCGTTGAACGGTACGACGAGCAGTACTTC
CSVERYDEQYF
>NA|TRBV10-3|TRBJ2-3
TGTGCCATCAGTGAAGTGGGGGGTGACGATACGCAGTATTTT
CAISEVGGDDTQYF
>TRBD1|TRBV9|TRBJ2-7
TGTGCCAGCGGGACAGGGGAGTCCTACGAGCAGTACTTC
CASGTGESYEQYF
>NA|TRBV2|TRBJ2-7
TGTGCCAGCAGTCCCTACTACGAGCAGTACTTC
CASSPYYEQYF
>TRBD1|TRBV4-2|TRBJ1-2
TGTGCCAGCAGCCAAGTCGTTACACAGGGGTATGGCTACACCTTC
CASSQVVTQGYGYTF
>NA|TRBV29-1|TRBJ2-6
TGCAGCGTTGAGAGGAGTGCGTCTGGGGCCAACGTCCTGACTTTC
CSVERSASGANVLTF
>TRBD2|TRBV19|TRBJ2-3
TGTGCCAGTAGTAGCCTCAGGGAGAGCGGGAGTGGCACAGATACGCAGTATTTT
CASSSLRESGSGTDTQYF
>TRBD2|TRBV28|TRBJ2-7
TGTGCCAGCAGAACCCGCGGGCTAGCGGTTTCTTACGAGCAGTACTTC
CASRTRGLAVSYEQYF
>TRBD1|TRBV18|TRBJ1-5
TGTGCCAGCTCGCACGACAGGGGCGTAAATCAGCCCCAGCATTTT
CASSHDRGVNQPQHF